The 21 T cell receptor beta chains below come from one sample, sequenced in a study of technical replicates of blood from a handful of donors. The assay was immunoSEQ multiplex PCR, and TCRdb's table has in-frame clones only and misses some. Of tens of thousands of clones in the sample, around 97% were seen once. Specimen: T cells isolated from PBMCs. The receptors were sampled from a human donor in good health.

CDR3 region: CASGTPTEMNTEAFF. Written as DNA, the CDR3 is TGTGCTAGTGGTACCCCGACAGAGATGAACACTGAAGCTTTCTTT. The chain recombines TRBV12-5 with TRBJ1-1, with D tentatively TRBD1 (5 bases). The germline CDR1 and CDR2 sequences are LGHNT and FRNRAP. The CDR3 consists of 15 residues. Trimming removed 5 bases from V and 0 bases from J, with 13 bases in between.

V usage is TRBV2 and J usage is TRBJ2-7; the match to TRBD1 covers 7 bases. Germline V CDR1 and CDR2: SNHLY, FYNNEI. After removal of 6 bases from V and 3 bases from J, the junction contained 5 bases not matched to a gene. CDR3 length: 13 amino acids. CDR3 residues: CASRGDSLYEQYF. In nucleotides, the CDR3 is TGTGCCAGCAGAGGGGACAGCCTCTACGAGCAGTACTTC.

Points on this clone: One junction end does not reproduce the germline sequence, and a read error may be involved. This chain links TRBV5-1 with TRBJ1-5, with D unclear. This CDR3 comprises 13 residues. CDR1 is SGHRS and CDR2 is YFSETQ in the germline V gene. The CDR3 loop is CASSLDGNQPQHF. The CDR3 DNA reads as TGCGCCAGCAGTTTGGACGGGAATCAGCCCCAGCATTTT.

This sequence joins TRBV11-2 and TRBJ2-7; the match to TRBD1 covers 7 bases. The V segment lost 4 bases and the J segment 4 bases; nucleotides outside the gene matches: 10. The germline V gene encodes CDR1 SGHAT and CDR2 FQNNGV. The CDR3 has 15 amino acids. The CDR3 region has the DNA TGTGCCAGCAGCTCGCCGGGACAGACAGTATACGAGCAGTACTTC. It is translated as CASSSPGQTVYEQYF.

The chain uses TRBV19 and TRBJ1-1, with a weak D call TRBD1 (6 bases). The CDR3 is 15 amino acids. Germline CDR1 and CDR2: LNHDA and SQIVND (reference sequence). Trimming stripped 3 bases from V and 4 bases from J, with 15 bases between. The CDR3: CASSIGGQMGTEAFF. The CDR3 bases are TGTGCCAGTAGTATCGGGGGGCAGATGGGCACTGAAGCTTTCTTT.

This chain uses TRBV9 with TRBJ2-1; D perhaps matches TRBD1 (6 bases). The CDR3 sequence is 14 residues long. Trimming stripped 1 base from V and 10 bases from J, with 15 bases between. Germline assignment: CDR1 SGDLS and CDR2 YYNGEE. The CDR3 nucleotides read TGTGCCAGCAGCGTAAGGACAGATCTCATCGAGCAGTTCTTC. The encoded protein is CASSVRTDLIEQFF.

The gene calls are TRBV2 and TRBJ1-5; the D is unclear. This CDR3 spans 14 amino acids. The germline V gene has CDR1 SNHLY and CDR2 FYNNEI. V lost 3 bases to trimming and J lost 4 bases, with 10 bases between them. CDR3 sequence: CASSDMSDNQPQHF. The CDR3 nucleotides are TGTGCCAGCAGTGATATGTCAGATAATCAGCCCCAGCATTTT.

This chain connects TRBV5-6 to TRBJ2-7, with a tentative D call TRBD2 (7 bases). Trimming took 3 bases from V and 2 from J, leaving 15 bases between them. Germline V gene sequence: CDR1 SGHDT, CDR2 YYEEEE. CDR3 size: 15 residues. CDR3 DNA: TGTGCCAGCAGCTCCGTCGGGGGGCCCACCTACGAGCAGTACTTC. It yields the protein CASSSVGGPTYEQYF.

V usage is TRBV9 and J usage is TRBJ1-1; D ambiguous. Germline CDR1 and CDR2: SGDLS and YYNGEE. V gave up 4 bases and J gave up 1 base, with 14 bases separating them. CDR3 size: 15 residues. CDR3 in DNA: TGTGCCAGCAGCCTAATGAGGTTCGGGAACACTGAAGCTTTCTTT. Translating gives CASSLMRFGNTEAFF. Full variable domain (rest looked up from reference TRBV9 and TRBJ1-1): DSGVTQTPKHLITATGQRVTLRCSPRSGDLSVYWYQQSLDQGLQFLIQYYNGEERAKGNILERFSAQQFPDLHSELNLSSLELGDSALYFCASSLMRFGNTEAFFGQGTRLTVV.

Concerning this clone: Its ends do not fully match the called genes, so a read error is possible. V and J are TRBV10-2 and TRBJ1-5; TRBD1 agrees at 7 bases. The V gene's germline CDR1 is WSHSY and CDR2 SAAADI. The CDR3 extends over 12 amino acids. The CDR3 DNA follows: TGCGCCAGCAGTGACAGGGGGAGCTCCATCTTTTTT. Translating it yields CASSDRGSSIFF.

This chain connects TRBV7-9 to TRBJ2-3, with D perhaps matching TRBD2 (6 bases). V lost 6 bases and J 6 bases, leaving 13 bases between the germline ends. This CDR3 has 13 residues. Germline loops: CDR1 SEHNR, CDR2 FQNEAQ (reference sequence). CDR3 loop: CASSDGLQDTQYF. The DNA for the CDR3 is TGTGCCAGCAGTGACGGACTACAGGATACGCAGTATTTT.

The V gene is TRBV19, the J gene TRBJ1-2; D not resolved. The CDR3 contains 14 residues. In germline, CDR1 is LNHDA, CDR2 SQIVND (reference sequence). Trimming shortened V by 7 bases and J by 5 bases, and 17 bases separated the two germline ends. The CDR3 DNA sequence: TGTGCCAGTATGAGTCGGGATGCGGGGTATGGCTACACCTTC. This translates into CASMSRDAGYGYTF.

J is TRBJ2-3 and V is TRBV6-4, with 8 bases lining up with TRBD2. V was pared by 3 bases and J by 1 base, with 6 bases of the junction left unmatched. Germline V gives CDR1 MRHNA, CDR2 SNTAGT. CDR3 length: 16 amino acids. The CDR3: CASSEEAGAGTDTQYF. The CDR3 nucleotides read TGTGCCAGCAGTGAGGAAGCGGGAGCGGGCACAGATACGCAGTATTTT.

CDR3 nucleotide sequence: TGTGCCAGCAGTGACGGTGCAACTAATGAAAAACTGTTTTTT. Protein: CASSDGATNEKLFF. V gene TRBV25-1 combines with J gene TRBJ1-4; D gene uncertain. From germline, CDR1 is MGHDK and CDR2 SYGVNS. The CDR3 spans 14 residues. The V end was cut by 3 bases, the J end by 0 bases, with 5 bases between.

The rearrangement joins TRBV28 to TRBJ1-5, with D maybe TRBD1 (5 bases). The CDR3 spans 15 residues. Deletions cut 6 bases from V and 3 bases from J, with 15 bases between. Germline assignment: CDR1 MDHEN and CDR2 SYDVKM. CDR3: CASSPHRSLNQPQHF. In nucleotides, the CDR3 is TGTGCCAGCAGCCCTCACAGGAGTCTCAATCAGCCCCAGCATTTT.

J is TRBJ2-7 and V is TRBV11-3; a possible D gene is TRBD2 (6 bases). The ends were cut back, 5 bases at V and 7 bases at J, with 18 bases in the middle. The CDR3 is 14 residues long. Germline loops: CDR1 SGHNT, CDR2 YENEEA. The CDR3 region is CASSPTGLRREQYF. The CDR3 coding sequence is TGTGCCAGCAGCCCAACGGGACTTAGGCGGGAGCAGTACTTC.

The genes are TRBV2 and TRBJ2-3, with D unresolved. Germline V gene data show CDR1 as SNHLY and CDR2 as FYNNEI. V lost 2 bases and J lost 0, with 12 bases in between. The CDR3 consists of 16 residues. The CDR3 coding sequence is TGTGCCAGCAGTGAATCGGCAGGTGCTAGCACAGATACGCAGTATTTT. Translating it yields CASSESAGASTDTQYF.

The J gene is TRBJ1-1, the V gene TRBV28, with 8 bases matching TRBD1. Trimming removed 8 bases from V and 6 bases from J; junction bases left unmatched: 5. Germline CDR1 is MDHEN and CDR2 is SYDVKM. The CDR3 is made up of 12 amino acids. CDR3 sequence: CASGRGQAEAFF. CDR3 DNA sequence: TGTGCCAGCGGCAGGGGGCAGGCTGAAGCTTTCTTT.

This chain joins TRBV11-2 and TRBJ2-1; 14 bases are a match to TRBD2. The V gene's germline CDR1 is SGHAT and CDR2 FQNNGV. The V segment lost 8 bases and the J segment 5 bases; nucleotides outside the gene matches: 11. CDR3 size: 17 residues. The CDR3 reads CASRQTSGGAGHNEQFF. The CDR3 bases are TGTGCCAGCCGCCAGACTAGCGGGGGGGCCGGTCACAATGAGCAGTTCTTC.

The J gene is TRBJ2-1, the V gene TRBV6-5; 10 nucleotides align to TRBD2. Losses at the gene ends were 5 bases for V and 7 bases for J; bases not matched to a gene: 5. CDR3 size: 14 residues. From germline, CDR1 is MNHEY and CDR2 SVGAGI. The CDR3 DNA is TGTGCCAGCAGTCGGGGACTAGCGCCTAATGAGCAGTTCTTC. Translation gives CASSRGLAPNEQFF.

The CDR3 DNA follows: TGTGCCAGCTCTAAGACAGGTTCTTACAATGAGCAGTTCTTC. Protein sequence: CASSKTGSYNEQFF. The V and J genes are TRBV18 and TRBJ2-1; perhaps TRBD1 as D (6 bases). There are 14 residues in the CDR3. Trimming removed 6 bases from V and 4 bases from J, with 13 bases in between. The germline V gene encodes CDR1 KGHSH and CDR2 LQKENI.